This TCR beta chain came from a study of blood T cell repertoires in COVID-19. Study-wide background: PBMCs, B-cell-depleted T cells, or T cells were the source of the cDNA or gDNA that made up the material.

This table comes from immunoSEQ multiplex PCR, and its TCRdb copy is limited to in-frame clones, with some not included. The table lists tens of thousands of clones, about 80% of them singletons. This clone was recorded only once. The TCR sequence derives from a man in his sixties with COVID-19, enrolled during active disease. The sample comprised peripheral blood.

The CDR3 spells CSASGPGAGSSYEQYF. The CDR3 region has the DNA TGCAGTGCTAGTGGCCCCGGGGCGGGGAGCTCCTACGAGCAGTACTTC. This chain joins TRBV20-1 and TRBJ2-7; D may be TRBD2 (6 bases). The CDR3 is 16 residues long. With 3 bases removed from V and 0 bases from J, the gap between germline ends came to 18 bases. Germline V CDR1 and CDR2: DFQATT, SNEGSKA (reference sequence).